This T cell receptor (beta chain) was recovered during a study of blood T cell repertoires in COVID-19. For the study at large: Specimens from acute and convalescent COVID-19 originated in the United States, Italy and Spain. PBMCs, B-cell-depleted T cells, or T cells provided the cDNA or gDNA that made up the material.

Generated by immunoSEQ multiplex PCR, the TCRdb table keeps only in-frame clones and is missing some. The table includes tens of thousands of clones, around 90% detected once. CDR3 length: 15 residues. Germline CDR1 and CDR2: LGHNA and YNFKEQ. Germline trimming cut 4 bases from V and 3 bases from J; bases unmatched to any gene: 6. The V call is TRBV4-2, the J call TRBJ2-5; TRBD2 agrees at 9 bases. The TCR originated in a woman in her fifties or sixties with active or convalescent COVID-19. The sample was peripheral blood. CDR3 in DNA: TGTGCCAGCAGCCCGCAGCGACTAGCGGAAGAGACCCAGTACTTC. Translating it yields CASSPQRLAEETQYF.